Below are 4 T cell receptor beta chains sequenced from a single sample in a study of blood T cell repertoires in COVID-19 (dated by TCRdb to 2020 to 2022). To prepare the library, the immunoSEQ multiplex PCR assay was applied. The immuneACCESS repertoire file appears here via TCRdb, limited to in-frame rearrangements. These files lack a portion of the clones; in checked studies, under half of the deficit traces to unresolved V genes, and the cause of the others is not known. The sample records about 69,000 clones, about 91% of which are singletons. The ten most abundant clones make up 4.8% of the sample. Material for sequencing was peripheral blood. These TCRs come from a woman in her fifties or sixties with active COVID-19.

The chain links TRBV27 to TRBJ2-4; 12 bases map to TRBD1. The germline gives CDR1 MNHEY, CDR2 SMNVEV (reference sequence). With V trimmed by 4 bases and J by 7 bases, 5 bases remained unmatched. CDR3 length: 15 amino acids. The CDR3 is CASSWDRGPQNIQYF. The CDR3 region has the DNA TGTGCCAGCAGTTGGGACAGGGGGCCACAGAACATTCAGTACTTC.

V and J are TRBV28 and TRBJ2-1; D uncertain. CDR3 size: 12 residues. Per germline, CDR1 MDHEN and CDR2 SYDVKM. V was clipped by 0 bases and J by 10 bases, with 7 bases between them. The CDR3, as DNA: TGTGCCAGCAGTTTATGGGCACACGAGCAGTTCTTC. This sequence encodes CASSLWAHEQFF.

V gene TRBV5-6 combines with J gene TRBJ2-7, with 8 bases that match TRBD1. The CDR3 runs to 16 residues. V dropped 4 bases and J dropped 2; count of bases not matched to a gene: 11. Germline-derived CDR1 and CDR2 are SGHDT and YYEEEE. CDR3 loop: CASSPNTGTGTYEQYF. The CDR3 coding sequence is TGTGCCAGCAGCCCCAATACCGGGACAGGAACCTACGAGCAGTACTTC. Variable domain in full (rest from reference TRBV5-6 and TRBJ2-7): DAGVTQSPTHLIKTRGQQVTLRCSPKSGHDTVSWYQQALGQGPQFIFQYYEEEERQRGNFPDRFSGHQFPNYSSELNVNALLLGDSALYLCASSPNTGTGTYEQYFGPGTRLTVT.

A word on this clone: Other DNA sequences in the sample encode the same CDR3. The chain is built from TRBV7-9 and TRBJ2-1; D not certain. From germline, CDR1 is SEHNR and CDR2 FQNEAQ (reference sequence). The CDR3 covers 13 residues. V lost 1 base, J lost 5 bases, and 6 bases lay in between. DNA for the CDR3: TGTGCCAGCAGCTTAGTTGCTAACAATGAGCAGTTCTTC. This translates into CASSLVANNEQFF. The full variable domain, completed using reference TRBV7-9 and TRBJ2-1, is DTGVSQNPRHKITKRGQNVTFRCDPISEHNRLYWYRQTLGQGPEFLTYFQNEAQLEKSRLLSDRFSAERPKGSFSTLEIQRTEQGDSAMYLCASSLVANNEQFFGPGTRLTVL.